The 21 T cell receptor beta chains below all came from one sample that was sequenced in a study of T-cell memory formation after mild COVID-19. TCRdb recomputed calls from the 5' RACE reads with MiXCR, one row per CDR3 protein. The top ten clones hold less than 0.95% of a sample with 35,000 to 50,000 distinct CDR3 sequences, roughly 7.2% of them seen once. The sample taken for sequencing was PBMCs or a T cell subset sorted from them (not recorded which). These receptors originate from an adult who had mild COVID-19 (a few samples of this study predate the infection). Cell type and time point are not known.

Only a few counts were recorded for this clonotype. CDR3 loop: CASSSRADTGELFF. In DNA form, the CDR3 reads TGTGCCAGCAGCTCCCGGGCCGACACCGGGGAGCTGTTTTTT. The rearrangement uses TRBV7-3 and TRBJ2-2, with no clear D. CDR3 length: 14 amino acids. CDR1 and CDR2 (germline): SGHTA, FQGTGA. Trimming took off 4 bases at V and 3 bases at J, with 9 bases between the two ends. Supplemented by reference TRBV7-3 and TRBJ2-2, the full variable domain reads GAGVSQTPSNKVTEKGKYVELRCDPISGHTALYWYRQSLGQGPEFLIYFQGTGAADDSGLPNDRFFAVRPEGSVSTLKIQRTERGDSAVYLCASSSRADTGELFFGEGSRLTVL.

This clonotype was observed a handful of times. For the CDR3, the DNA is TGCAGTGCTAGGGGCGGGAGGCCACGAAATGAGCAGTTCTTC. It yields the protein CSARGGRPRNEQFF. The chain combines TRBV20-1 with TRBJ2-1; TRBD2 agrees at 8 bases. The CDR3 is 14 amino acids. J was trimmed by 7 bases and V by 3 bases; bases with no gene match: 8. The germline CDR1 and CDR2 sequences are DFQATT and SNEGSKA (reference sequence).

The table lists this clonotype with a few counts. The chain has TRBV12-3 or TRBV12-4 and TRBJ1-2; D remains ambiguous. The CDR3 length is 15 residues. V lost 5 bases to trimming and J lost 0 bases, with 13 bases between them. For the CDR3, the DNA is TGTGCCAGCAGTATCCGGAAGGGAGCTAACTATGGCTACACCTTC. Translation: CASSIRKGANYGYTF.

The chain is built from TRBV5-1 and TRBJ2-1, with 8 positions matching TRBD1. Germline-derived CDR1 and CDR2 are SGHRS and YFSETQ. Trimming removed 5 bases from V and 5 bases from J; junction bases left unmatched: 3. CDR3 length: 13 amino acids. The CDR3 bases are TGCGCCAGCAGGATGGACAGGGACAATGAGCAGTTCTTC. Encoded protein: CASRMDRDNEQFF. Together with reference TRBV5-1 and TRBJ2-1, the CDR3 gives the full variable domain: KAGVTQTPRYLIKTRGQQVTLSCSPISGHRSVSWYQQTPGQGLQFLFEYFSETQRNKGNFPGRFSGRQFSNSRSEMNVSTLELGDSALYLCASRMDRDNEQFFGPGTRLTVL.

This clonotype was seen ten or more times. The chain recombines TRBV20-1 with TRBJ2-7; D gene unclear. Looked up from germline, CDR1 is DFQATT and CDR2 is SNEGSKA (reference sequence). Trimming took off 3 bases at V and 3 bases at J, with 15 bases between the two ends. The length of the CDR3 is 14 residues. The CDR3 sequence: CSASRPERFYEQYF. The CDR3 nucleotides read TGCAGTGCTAGCCGGCCCGAGCGATTCTACGAGCAGTACTTC.

This clonotype showed up many times. This chain connects TRBV5-1 to TRBJ2-3; no firm D call. The CDR3 has 12 amino acids. Between the trimmed V and J ends, which lost 0 bases and 2 bases, there was a span of 1 base. Germline V gene data show CDR1 as SGHRS and CDR2 as YFSETQ. CDR3 DNA: TGCGCCAGCAGCTTGGCCACAGATACGCAGTATTTT. It encodes CASSLATDTQYF.

The rearrangement uses TRBV7-9 and TRBJ2-7, with 7 bases matching TRBD1. CDR3 size: 15 residues. Per germline, CDR1 SEHNR and CDR2 FQNEAQ (reference sequence). The J segment lost 4 bases and the V segment lost 3 bases, leaving 9 bases of the junction unmatched. CDR3 DNA sequence: TGTGCCAGCAGCTTCGCTCAGGGGGTTGCGTACGAGCAGTACTTC. Amino acids: CASSFAQGVAYEQYF.

The chain links TRBV7-2 to TRBJ2-2; a possible D gene is TRBD1 (5 bases). With 5 bases removed from V and 5 bases from J, the gap between germline ends came to 18 bases. Germline V gene lookup returns CDR1 SGHTA and CDR2 FQGNSA. The length of the CDR3 is 16 residues. The CDR3 region is CASSLTGGARTGELFF. CDR3 DNA sequence: TGTGCCAGCAGCCTCACTGGTGGGGCGAGGACCGGGGAGCTGTTTTTT.

At least ten counts were recorded for this clonotype. The chain couples TRBV24-1 to TRBJ2-3; 13 nucleotides match TRBD2. Trimming removed 4 bases from V and 2 bases from J; junction bases left unmatched: 8. CDR3 length equals 18 residues. Germline values: CDR1 KGHDR, CDR2 SFDVKD. The CDR3 DNA follows: TGTGCCACCAGTGACCCTGGGACTAGCGGGGCTTACACAGATACGCAGTATTTT. This encodes CATSDPGTSGAYTDTQYF.

In this sample, this clonotype turned up many times. This sequence joins TRBV12-3 or TRBV12-4 and TRBJ2-7, with 8 bases that match TRBD1. The CDR3 loop spans 14 amino acids. Trimming took 6 bases from V and 4 from J; bases not matched to a gene: 8. CDR3: CASRQGAGGYEQYF. The CDR3, as DNA: TGTGCCAGCAGGCAGGGGGCGGGTGGATACGAGCAGTACTTC.

The chain links TRBV1 to TRBJ1-6. TRBV1 counts as a pseudogene. The CDR3 consists of 17 residues. The CDR3 region has the DNA TGCACCAGCATCCGGGTGGGGTGGCGATCCTATAATTCACCCCTCCACTTT. This sequence encodes CTSIRVGWRSYNSPLHF.

In its sample, this clonotype was seen many times. The V and J genes are TRBV3-1 and TRBJ2-7; unclear D gene. The V gene lost 2 bases and the J gene lost 5 bases, with 7 bases spanning the gap. Germline values: CDR1 LGHDT, CDR2 YNNKEL (reference sequence). The CDR3 sequence is 12 residues long. CDR3 loop: CASSQSGDEQYF. The CDR3 coding sequence is TGTGCCAGCAGCCAAAGTGGAGACGAGCAGTACTTC.

There are many counts of this clonotype. This chain joins TRBV7-2 and TRBJ2-1; D remains unclear. The CDR3 has 14 residues. Germline V gene sequence: CDR1 SGHTA, CDR2 FQGNSA. Deletions cut 5 bases from V and 2 bases from J, with 10 bases between. CDR3 sequence: CASSLDRTYNEQFF. The CDR3 coding sequence is TGTGCCAGCAGCCTGGACCGCACCTACAATGAGCAGTTCTTC.

This clonotype was seen a few times. The gene calls are TRBV29-1 and TRBJ2-1; D unclear. This CDR3 contains 12 residues. Trimming pared 8 bases from V and 9 bases from J, leaving 17 bases between. Germline values: CDR1 SQVTM, CDR2 ANQGSEA. This chain's CDR3 is CSTQTLQGEQFF. As DNA, the CDR3 is TGCAGCACTCAGACACTGCAAGGTGAGCAGTTCTTC.

The CDR3 nucleotides are TGCGCCAGCAGCCAAGATGAAGTGGCAGGGGCTGGCTACACCTTC. It specifies CASSQDEVAGAGYTF. This chain connects TRBV4-3 to TRBJ1-2; a weak D match, TRBD1 (6 bases). This CDR3 region has 15 residues. Trimming pared 0 bases from V and 7 bases from J, leaving 15 bases between. Germline V gene sequence: CDR1 LGHNA, CDR2 YSLEER.

This clonotype was seen more than once but under ten times. The V call is TRBV7-9, the J call TRBJ2-3; TRBD1 matches 7 bases. Germline-derived CDR1 and CDR2 are SEHNR and FQNEAQ (reference sequence). The V gene end was trimmed by 5 bases and the J gene end by 2 bases; junction bases not matched to a gene: 4. The CDR3 is 14 amino acids. CDR3 DNA sequence: TGTGCCAGCAGCCCGGGACAGATCACAGATACGCAGTATTTT. Protein: CASSPGQITDTQYF.

There are a few counts of this clonotype. V gene TRBV5-6 combines with J gene TRBJ1-1, with D unresolved. The CDR3 is made up of 14 amino acids. In germline, CDR1 is SGHDT, CDR2 YYEEEE. Between the trimmed V and J ends, which lost 3 bases and 8 bases, there was a span of 17 bases. Written as DNA, the CDR3 is TGTGCCAGCAGCTGGTTCGGCCCCAGGAGAGAAGCTTTCTTT. Protein product: CASSWFGPRREAFF.

This clonotype was recorded at least ten times. This chain uses TRBV12-3 or TRBV12-4 with TRBJ2-7; 7 nucleotides match TRBD1. The ends lost 6 bases at V and 6 bases at J; junction bases unmatched: 11. This CDR3 is built from 14 residues. Here the CDR3 reads CASRKLQGTGEQYF. The CDR3 DNA follows: TGTGCCAGCAGAAAACTACAGGGGACGGGCGAGCAGTACTTC.

The chain employs TRBV3-1 and TRBJ2-1; 7 nucleotides match TRBD1. With 5 bases clipped from V and 5 bases from J, the junction kept 6 bases outside the gene matches. This CDR3 has 14 residues. Germline V lookup: CDR1 LGHDT, CDR2 YNNKEL (reference sequence). This CDR3 is CASSFRDSHNEQFF. The CDR3 DNA reads as TGTGCCAGCAGCTTCCGGGACAGCCACAATGAGCAGTTCTTC.

This clonotype was picked up many times. The CDR3 loop is CSAWTGWEDTQYF. DNA for the CDR3: TGCAGTGCTTGGACAGGGTGGGAAGATACGCAGTATTTT. The genes are TRBV20-1 and TRBJ2-3; 8 bases line up with TRBD1. Trimming at V came to 5 bases and at J to 5 bases, leaving 6 bases not matched to a gene. The CDR3 consists of 13 residues. Germline V gene data show CDR1 as DFQATT and CDR2 as SNEGSKA (reference sequence).

This clonotype has a handful of counts. The rearrangement joins TRBV18 to TRBJ2-2, with D unresolved. Trimming removed 3 bases at V and 6 bases at J, with 5 bases between. Germline V CDR1 and CDR2: KGHSH, LQKENI. CDR3 length: 12 residues. CDR3 amino acids: CASSPDSGELFF. The CDR3 DNA is TGTGCCAGCTCACCCGACTCCGGGGAGCTGTTTTTT.